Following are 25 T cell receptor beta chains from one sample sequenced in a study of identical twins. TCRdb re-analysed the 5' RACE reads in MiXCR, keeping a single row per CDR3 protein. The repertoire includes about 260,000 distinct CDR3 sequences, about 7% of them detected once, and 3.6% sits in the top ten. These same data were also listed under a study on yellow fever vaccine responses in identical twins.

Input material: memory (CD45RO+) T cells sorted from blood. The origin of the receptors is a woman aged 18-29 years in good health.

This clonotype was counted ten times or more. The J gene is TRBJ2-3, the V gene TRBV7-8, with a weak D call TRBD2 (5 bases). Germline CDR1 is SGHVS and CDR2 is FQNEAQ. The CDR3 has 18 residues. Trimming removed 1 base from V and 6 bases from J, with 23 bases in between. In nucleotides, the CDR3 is TGTGCCAGCAGCTTAGGGTGGGATACTAGGCAGGTCGGGGATACGCAGTATTTT. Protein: CASSLGWDTRQVGDTQYF.

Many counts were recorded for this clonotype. This chain's CDR3 is CSGRGSGDTQYF. The CDR3 nucleotides are TGCAGCGGACGGGGTTCGGGAGATACGCAGTATTTT. The chain couples TRBV29-1 to TRBJ2-3; D possibly corresponds to TRBD2 (5 bases). V lost 7 bases, J lost 5 bases, and 13 bases lay in between. Germline CDR1 is SQVTM and CDR2 is ANQGSEA. There are 12 residues in the CDR3.

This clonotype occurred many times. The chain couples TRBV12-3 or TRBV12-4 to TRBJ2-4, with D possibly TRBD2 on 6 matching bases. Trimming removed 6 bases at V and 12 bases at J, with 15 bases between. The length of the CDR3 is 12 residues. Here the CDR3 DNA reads TGTGCCAGCAGCCACCCCAGGGACTCTCAGTACTTC. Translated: CASSHPRDSQYF.

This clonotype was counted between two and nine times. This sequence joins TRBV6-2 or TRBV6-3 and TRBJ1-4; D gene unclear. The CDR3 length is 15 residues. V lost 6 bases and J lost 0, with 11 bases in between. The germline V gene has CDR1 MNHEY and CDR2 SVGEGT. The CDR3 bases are TGTGCCAGCAGCCCCTACCGGTCAACTAATGAAAAACTGTTTTTT. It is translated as CASSPYRSTNEKLFF.

DNA of the CDR3: TGCAGCGTTCTCCTGGGGGGCCTCAACAATGAGCAGTTCTTC. Residues: CSVLLGGLNNEQFF. V gene TRBV29-1 combines with J gene TRBJ2-1, with D perhaps being TRBD1 or TRBD2 (6 bases each). The germline V gene encodes CDR1 SQVTM and CDR2 ANQGSEA. The CDR3 consists of 14 residues. Trimming shortened V by 5 bases and J by 5 bases, and 16 bases separated the two germline ends.

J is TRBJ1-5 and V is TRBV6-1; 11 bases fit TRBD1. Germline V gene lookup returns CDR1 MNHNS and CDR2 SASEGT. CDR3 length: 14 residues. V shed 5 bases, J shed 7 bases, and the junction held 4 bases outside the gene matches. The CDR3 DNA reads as TGTGCCAGCAGTAGGACAGGGGGCGAGCAGCCCCAGCATTTT. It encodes CASSRTGGEQPQHF.

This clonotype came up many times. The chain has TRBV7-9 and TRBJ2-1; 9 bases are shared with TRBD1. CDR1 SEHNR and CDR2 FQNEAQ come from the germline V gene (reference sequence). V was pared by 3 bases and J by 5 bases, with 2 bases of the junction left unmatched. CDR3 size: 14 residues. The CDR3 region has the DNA TGTGCCAGCAGCTTCCGGGACAGGGACAATGAGCAGTTCTTC. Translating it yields CASSFRDRDNEQFF.

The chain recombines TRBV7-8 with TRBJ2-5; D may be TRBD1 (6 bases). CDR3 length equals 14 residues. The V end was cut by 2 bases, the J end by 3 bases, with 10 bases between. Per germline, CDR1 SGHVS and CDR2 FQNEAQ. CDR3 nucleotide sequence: TGTGCCAGCAGCTTATCGCAGGGGAAAGAGACCCAGTACTTC. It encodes CASSLSQGKETQYF.

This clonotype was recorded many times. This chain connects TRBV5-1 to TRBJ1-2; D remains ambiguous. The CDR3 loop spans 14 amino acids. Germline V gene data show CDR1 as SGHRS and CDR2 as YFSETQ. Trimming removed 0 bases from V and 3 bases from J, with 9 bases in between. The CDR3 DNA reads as TGCGCCAGCAGCTTGGATGTGGTTTACTATGGCTACACCTTC. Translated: CASSLDVVYYGYTF.

CDR3 protein: CASSQGGGAYEQYF. Written as DNA, the CDR3 is TGTGCCAGCAGTCAAGGCGGAGGAGCTTACGAGCAGTACTTC. The chain carries TRBV12-3 or TRBV12-4 and TRBJ2-7; possibly TRBD2 for D (5 bases). The CDR3 is 14 residues long. V lost 5 bases, J lost 4 bases, and 15 bases lay in between.

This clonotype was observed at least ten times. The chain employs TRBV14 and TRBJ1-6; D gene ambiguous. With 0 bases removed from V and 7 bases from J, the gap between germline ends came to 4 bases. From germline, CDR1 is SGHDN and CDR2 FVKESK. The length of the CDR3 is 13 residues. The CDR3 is CASSQDYNSPLHF. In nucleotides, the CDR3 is TGTGCCAGCAGCCAAGATTACAATTCACCCCTCCACTTT.

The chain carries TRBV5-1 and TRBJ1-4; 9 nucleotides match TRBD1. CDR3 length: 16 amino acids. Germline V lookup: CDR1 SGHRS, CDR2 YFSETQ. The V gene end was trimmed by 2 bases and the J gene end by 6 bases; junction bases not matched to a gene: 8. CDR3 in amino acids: CASSFTLTGGDEKLFF. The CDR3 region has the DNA TGCGCCAGCAGCTTTACCCTGACAGGGGGGGATGAAAAACTGTTTTTT.

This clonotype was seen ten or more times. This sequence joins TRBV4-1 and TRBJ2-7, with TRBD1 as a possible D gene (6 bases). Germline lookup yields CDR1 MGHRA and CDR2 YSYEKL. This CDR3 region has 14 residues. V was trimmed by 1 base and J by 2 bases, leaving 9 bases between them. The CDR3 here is CASSQAGVAYEQYF. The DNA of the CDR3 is TGCGCCAGCAGCCAAGCAGGGGTGGCCTACGAGCAGTACTTC.

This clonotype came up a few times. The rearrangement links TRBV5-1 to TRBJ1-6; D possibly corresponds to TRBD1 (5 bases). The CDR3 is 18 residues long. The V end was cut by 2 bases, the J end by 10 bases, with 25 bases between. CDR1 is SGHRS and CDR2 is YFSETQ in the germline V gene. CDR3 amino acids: CASSLVVAGIGNGSPLHF. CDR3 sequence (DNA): TGCGCCAGCAGCTTAGTCGTGGCAGGGATCGGTAATGGATCACCCCTCCACTTT.

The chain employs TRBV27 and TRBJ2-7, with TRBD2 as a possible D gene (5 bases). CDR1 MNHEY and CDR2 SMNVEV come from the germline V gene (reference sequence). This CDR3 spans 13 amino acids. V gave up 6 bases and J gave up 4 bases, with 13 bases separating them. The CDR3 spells CASRSGLGYEQYV. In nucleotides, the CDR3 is TGTGCCAGCAGGTCGGGGTTGGGATACGAGCAGTACGTC.

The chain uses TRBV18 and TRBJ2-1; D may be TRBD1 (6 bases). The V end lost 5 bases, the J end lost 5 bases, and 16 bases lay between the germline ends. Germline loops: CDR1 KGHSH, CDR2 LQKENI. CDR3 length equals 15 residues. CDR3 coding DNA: TGTGCCAGCTCATCGACAGGATCAGGGGACAATGAGCAGTTCTTC. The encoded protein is CASSSTGSGDNEQFF.

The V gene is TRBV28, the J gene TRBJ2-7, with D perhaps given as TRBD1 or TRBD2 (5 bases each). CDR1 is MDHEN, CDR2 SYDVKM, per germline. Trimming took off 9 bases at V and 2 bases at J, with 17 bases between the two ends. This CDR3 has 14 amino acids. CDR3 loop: CARGPGRHPYEQYF. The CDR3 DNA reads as TGTGCCAGGGGCCCGGGACGCCACCCCTACGAGCAGTACTTC.

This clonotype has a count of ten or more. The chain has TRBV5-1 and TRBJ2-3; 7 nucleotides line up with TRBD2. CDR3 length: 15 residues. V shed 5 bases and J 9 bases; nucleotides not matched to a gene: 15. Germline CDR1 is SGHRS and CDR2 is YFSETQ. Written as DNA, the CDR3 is TGCGCCAGCAGTCTGGGGAGCGGGGCTCTGCGGACGCAGTATTTT. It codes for CASSLGSGALRTQYF. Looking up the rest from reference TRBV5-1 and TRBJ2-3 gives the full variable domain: KAGVTQTPRYLIKTRGQQVTLSCSPISGHRSVSWYQQTPGQGLQFLFEYFSETQRNKGNFPGRFSGRQFSNSRSEMNVSTLELGDSALYLCASSLGSGALRTQYFGPGTRLTVL.

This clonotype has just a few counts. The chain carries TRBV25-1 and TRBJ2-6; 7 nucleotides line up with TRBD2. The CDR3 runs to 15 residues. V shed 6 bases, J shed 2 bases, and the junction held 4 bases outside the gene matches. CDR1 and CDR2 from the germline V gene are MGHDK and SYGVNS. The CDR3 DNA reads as TGTGCCAGCAGGGGGGGGGTTGCTGGGGCCAACGTCCTGACTTTC. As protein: CASRGGVAGANVLTF.

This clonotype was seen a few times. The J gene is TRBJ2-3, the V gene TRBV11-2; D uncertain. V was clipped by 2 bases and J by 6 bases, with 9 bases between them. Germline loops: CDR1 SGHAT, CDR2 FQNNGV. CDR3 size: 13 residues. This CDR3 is CASSLILSDTQYF. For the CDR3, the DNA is TGTGCCAGCAGCTTAATACTCTCGGATACGCAGTATTTT.

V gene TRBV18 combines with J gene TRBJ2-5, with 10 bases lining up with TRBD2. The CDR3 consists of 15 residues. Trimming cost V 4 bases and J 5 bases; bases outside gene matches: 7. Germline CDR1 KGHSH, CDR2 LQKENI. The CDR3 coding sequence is TGTGCCAGCTCACGGCTAGCGGGAGAAGGGGAGACCCAGTACTTC. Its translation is CASSRLAGEGETQYF.

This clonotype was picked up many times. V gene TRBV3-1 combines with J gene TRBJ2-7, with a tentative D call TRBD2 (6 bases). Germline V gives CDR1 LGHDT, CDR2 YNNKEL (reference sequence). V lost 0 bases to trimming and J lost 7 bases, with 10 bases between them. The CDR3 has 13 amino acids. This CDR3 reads CASSQDWRGEQYF. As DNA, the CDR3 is TGTGCCAGCAGCCAAGACTGGAGGGGAGAGCAGTACTTC.

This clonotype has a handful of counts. The CDR3 region is CASSTPGLAGCYEQYV. The CDR3 nucleotides read TGTGCCAGCTCAACGCCGGGACTAGCGGGGTGCTACGAGCAGTACGTC. The chain has TRBV18 and TRBJ2-7; 13 bases align to TRBD2. J lost 3 bases, V lost 5 bases, and 7 bases had no gene match. This CDR3 region has 16 residues. CDR1 is KGHSH and CDR2 is LQKENI in the germline V gene.

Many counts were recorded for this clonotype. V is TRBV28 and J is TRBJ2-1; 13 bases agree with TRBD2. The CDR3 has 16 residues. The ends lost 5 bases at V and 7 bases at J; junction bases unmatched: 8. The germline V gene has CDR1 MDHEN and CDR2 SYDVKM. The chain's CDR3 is CASSPLAGGPGNEQFF. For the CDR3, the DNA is TGTGCCAGCAGTCCACTAGCGGGAGGGCCGGGGAATGAGCAGTTCTTC.

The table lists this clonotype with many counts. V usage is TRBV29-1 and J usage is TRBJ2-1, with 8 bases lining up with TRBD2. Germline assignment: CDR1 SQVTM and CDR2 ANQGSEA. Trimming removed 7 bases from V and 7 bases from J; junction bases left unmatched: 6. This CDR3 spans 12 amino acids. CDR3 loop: CSAAGGGNEQFF. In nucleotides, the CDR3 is TGCAGCGCTGCTGGCGGGGGGAATGAGCAGTTCTTC.